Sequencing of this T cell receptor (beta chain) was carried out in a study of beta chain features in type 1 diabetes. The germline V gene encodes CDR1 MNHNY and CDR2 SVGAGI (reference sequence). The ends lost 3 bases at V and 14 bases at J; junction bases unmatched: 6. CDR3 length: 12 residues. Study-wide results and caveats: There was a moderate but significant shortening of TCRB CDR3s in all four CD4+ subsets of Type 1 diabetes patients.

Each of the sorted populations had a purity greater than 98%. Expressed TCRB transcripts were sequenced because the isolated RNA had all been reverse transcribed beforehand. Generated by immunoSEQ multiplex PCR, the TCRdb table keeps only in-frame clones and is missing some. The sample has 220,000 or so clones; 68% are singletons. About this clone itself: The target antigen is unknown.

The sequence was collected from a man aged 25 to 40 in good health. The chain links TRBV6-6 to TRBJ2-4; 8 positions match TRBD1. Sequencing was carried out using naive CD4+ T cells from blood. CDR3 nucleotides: TGTGCCAGCAGTTATATGGACAGGGAAAAGTACTTC. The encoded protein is CASSYMDREKYF.